This TCR beta chain is from a study of T-cell memory formation after mild COVID-19. Germline CDR1 reads MGHRA; CDR2 reads YSYEKL. The CDR3 covers 14 residues. V lost 1 base, J lost 4 bases, and 5 bases lay in between. TCRdb itself ran the 5' RACE reads through MiXCR, one entry per CDR3 protein. The table has about 350,000 distinct CDR3 sequences, roughly 13% seen once. The chain uses TRBV4-1 and TRBJ2-6; D is undetermined. This clonotype originated in a man between 18 and 35 years old who had mild COVID-19 (a few samples of this study predate the infection). Cell type and time point are not known. The sequenced material came from PBMCs or a T cell subset sorted from them (not recorded which). This CDR3 reads CASSQGWGANVLTF. The CDR3 bases are TGCGCCAGCAGCCAAGGCTGGGGGGCCAACGTCCTGACTTTC.